This record concerns one T cell receptor beta chain sequence. Described treatment: oral pan-JAK inhibitor, 5-10 mg twice daily. These data come from a study of CD8+ T cells in alopecia areata. The CDR3 has 15 residues. Deletions cut 3 bases from V and 1 base from J, with 12 bases between. From germline, CDR1 is PRHDT and CDR2 FYEKMQ (reference sequence). Extraction and reverse transcription of RNA yielded cDNA as the sequencing template. Using immunoSEQ multiplex PCR, the repertoire was profiled, and TCRdb retains in-frame clones only, with some absent. Here the sample spans 90,000 to 120,000 clones, roughly 84% being singletons.

Sequenced material: CD8+ T cells sorted from blood, taken at week 24, from a patient treated with tofacitinib. The chain combines TRBV13 with TRBJ2-5, with D possibly being TRBD1 (7 bases). This receptor was obtained from a human donor with alopecia areata. As DNA, the CDR3 is TGTGCCAGCAGCTTCAGACAGGGACTCCAAGAGACCCAGTACTTC. It encodes CASSFRQGLQETQYF.